This T cell receptor (beta chain) was recorded in a study of CD8+CD57+ T cells in acquired aplastic anemia. Study-wide results and caveats: Levels of CD8+ Simpson's diversity were not significantly distinct in patients versus controls.

Sequencing was done on patients that had shown CD8+CD57+ cell expansion by flow cytometry. Comment on this clonotype: The antigen is unknown.

Genomic DNA acted as the template from which TCR beta VDJ combination and CDR3 sequence profiling were carried out. TCRdb called the reads again in MiXCR, with one record for every CDR3 protein. The table has about 150,000 distinct CDR3 sequences, roughly half seen once. The sequence derives from a human donor with aplastic anemia. Material: sorted CD4+, CD8+, or CD8+CD57+ T cells (not recorded which) from PBMCs.

CDR3 amino acids: CSVMDPTEQFF. CDR3 bases: TGCAGCGTTATGGACCCAACTGAGCAGTTCTTC. The rearrangement joins TRBV29-1 to TRBJ2-1; no firm D call. Trimming removed 5 bases from V and 9 bases from J, with 11 bases in between. The V gene's germline CDR1 is SQVTM and CDR2 ANQGSEA. The CDR3 is 11 amino acids.